This is a list of T cell receptor beta chains from one sample in a study of chemoradiotherapy in HPV16-positive cancers. Sequencing was performed with immunoSEQ multiplex PCR; in TCRdb, only in-frame clones are kept and a portion is missing. The table lists 25,000 to 40,000 clones, about 87% of them singletons. Here the sequenced sample was blood, taken from a patient who underwent chemoradiotherapy. Receptor source: a human donor with HPV-associated anogenital cancer. Both conserved end residues are part of each CDR3. A D gene is named only where the DNA matches it firmly. Rows may omit the clone size; those that give it use once, few, many or a size class.

CASSLGRTSYTGELFF	TGTGCCAGCAGCTTAGGCCGGACTAGCTACACCGGGGAGCTGTTTTTT	NA	TRBJ2-2	TRBD2	TRBV7-8	16
CASSPAGGNGYTF	TGTGCCAGCAGCCCCGCAGGGGGAAATGGCTACACCTTC	NA	TRBJ1-2	TRBD1	TRBV4-2	13
CASSTGRAYGYTF	TGTGCCAGCAGTACTGGACGGGCTTATGGCTACACCTTC	NA	TRBJ1-2	NA	TRBV6-5	13
CASRPGQASYGYTF	TGTGCCAGTAGGCCGGGACAGGCATCCTATGGCTACACCTTC	NA	TRBJ1-2	TRBD1	TRBV19	14
CASRGSSGRETQYF	TGTGCCAGCAGGGGTTCCAGCGGGAGAGAGACCCAGTACTTC	NA	TRBJ2-5	TRBD2	TRBV2	14
CASSVEGANTEAFF	TGTGCCAGCAGCGTAGAGGGGGCCAACACTGAAGCTTTCTTT	NA	TRBJ1-1	TRBD1	TRBV9	14
CSVSRGSNQPQHF	TGCAGCGTCTCCCGGGGTAGCAATCAGCCCCAGCATTTT	NA	TRBJ1-5	NA	TRBV29-1	13
CASSHGQGGSPLHF	TGTGCCAGCAGTCATGGGCAGGGAGGTTCACCCCTCCACTTT	few	TRBJ1-6	NA	TRBV28	14
CASSLGQGVNYGYTF	TGCGCCAGCAGCCTAGGACAGGGGGTTAACTATGGCTACACCTTC	NA	TRBJ1-2	TRBD1	TRBV4-1	15
CASSLGQGSYNEQFF	TGTGCCAGCAGTCTTGGACAGGGGTCTTACAATGAGCAGTTCTTC	NA	TRBJ2-1	TRBD1	TRBV11-1	15
CAWRTYGYTF	TGTGCCTGGAGGACCTATGGCTACACCTTC	NA	TRBJ1-2	NA	TRBV30	10
CASRVRAAPYEQYF	TGTGCCAGCAGGGTAAGGGCGGCCCCCTACGAGCAGTACTTC	NA	TRBJ2-7	NA	TRBV27	14
CASSQAVGDRNTIYF	TGCGCCAGCAGCCAAGCCGTAGGGGACAGGAACACCATATATTTT	NA	TRBJ1-3	TRBD1	TRBV4-1	15
CATSIVGGNQPQHF	TGTGCCACGAGTATAGTCGGTGGCAATCAGCCCCAGCATTTT	NA	TRBJ1-5	NA	TRBV6-5	14
CASSSSGRSYEQYF	TGTGCCAGCAGCAGTAGCGGGAGGAGCTACGAGCAGTACTTC	NA	TRBJ2-7	TRBD2	TRBV7-9	14
CASSRQGRSTEAFF	TGTGCCAGCAGTCGACAGGGGAGGAGCACTGAAGCTTTCTTT	NA	TRBJ1-1	TRBD1	TRBV14	14
CASSMKFHQPQHF	TGTGCCAGTAGTATGAAGTTCCATCAGCCCCAGCATTTT	NA	TRBJ1-5	NA	TRBV19	13
CASSQGYIPRDTGELFF	TGTGCCAGCAGCCAGGGATATATACCCCGGGACACCGGGGAGCTGTTTTTT	NA	TRBJ2-2	NA	TRBV4-2	17
CASSFSTSGRASEQFF	TGTGCCAGCAGTTTCTCTACTAGCGGGAGGGCTAGTGAGCAGTTCTTC	NA	TRBJ2-1	TRBD2	TRBV6-5	16
CASGNTGELFF	TGTGCCAGCGGGAACACCGGGGAGCTGTTTTTT	NA	TRBJ2-2	NA	TRBV6-6	11
CASSQEGITGTGETQYF	TGCGCCAGCAGCCAAGAAGGGATTACGGGGACAGGAGAGACCCAGTACTTC	NA	TRBJ2-5	TRBD1	TRBV4-1	17
CASSSGLAGGKPVEETQYF	TGCGCCAGCAGCTCCGGACTAGCGGGGGGCAAACCAGTAGAAGAGACCCAGTACTTC	NA	TRBJ2-5	TRBD2	TRBV5-1	19
CASSPTGGGETQYF	TGTGCCAGCAGCCCGACAGGGGGCGGAGAGACCCAGTACTTC	NA	TRBJ2-5	TRBD1	TRBV7-3	14